This T cell receptor (beta chain) emerged from a study of control samples from healthy donors and cancer patients. TCRdb's copy holds only in-frame clones and misses some; the assay was immunoSEQ multiplex PCR. The sample comprises some 110,000 clones, roughly nine tenths of which are singletons, and 1.1% rests with the top ten. The CDR3 has 14 residues. Trimming stripped 5 bases from V and 4 bases from J, with 15 bases between. The V gene's germline CDR1 is SGHVS and CDR2 FNYEAQ. Sample: PBMCs. V and J are TRBV7-6 and TRBJ2-7; weak D call: TRBD2 (7 bases). The receptor's source is a woman aged 50 to 65 with colorectal cancer. This CDR3 is CASSGGGGSYEQYF. CDR3 sequence (DNA): TGTGCCAGCAGCGGGGGGGGCGGGAGTTACGAGCAGTACTTC. The whole variable domain, remainder taken from reference TRBV7-6 and TRBJ2-7, is GAGVSQSPRYKVTKRGQDVALRCDPISGHVSLYWYRQALGQGPEFLTYFNYEAQQDKSGLPNDRFSAERPEGSISTLTIQRTEQRDSAMYRCASSGGGGSYEQYFGPGTRLTVT.